The 23 T cell receptor beta chains presented below share a single source sample, sequenced in a study of blood T cells in healthy people across ages. A sample-barcoded 5' primer and a J-beta primer mix were used in a second PCR of roughly 6 to 11 cycles. TCRdb itself ran the 5' RACE reads through MiXCR, one entry per CDR3 protein. The sample has about 780,000 distinct CDR3 sequences; 46% are singletons. Sequencing was carried out using blood. The source is a man older than 75 in good health.

A few counts support this clonotype. The genes are TRBV19 and TRBJ2-1, with 10 bases matching TRBD2. J lost 6 bases, V lost 4 bases, and 3 bases had no gene match. The CDR3 spans 14 residues. Germline V gene sequence: CDR1 LNHDA, CDR2 SQIVND (reference sequence). The CDR3 coding sequence is TGTGCCAGTAGTAACCTAGCGGGAGTCAATGAGCAGTTCTTC. Residues: CASSNLAGVNEQFF.

This clonotype was counted only a few times. V and J are TRBV28 and TRBJ2-4, with unresolved D. CDR3 length: 15 residues. The germline CDR1 and CDR2 sequences are MDHEN and SYDVKM. Trimming left V 6 bases short and J 0 bases short, with 12 bases between. In nucleotides, the CDR3 is TGTGCCAGCAGCCCGGGCGTGGGAGCCAAAAACATTCAGTACTTC. This codes for CASSPGVGAKNIQYF. The whole variable domain, remainder taken from reference TRBV28 and TRBJ2-4, is DVKVTQSSRYLVKRTGEKVFLECVQDMDHENMFWYRQDPGLGLRLIYFSYDVKMKEKGDIPEGYSVSREKKERFSLILESASTNQTSMYLCASSPGVGAKNIQYFGAGTRLSVL.

The rearrangement links TRBV20-1 to TRBJ1-3; tentatively, D is TRBD1 (6 bases). The V and J ends lost 5 bases and 4 bases respectively, with 18 bases between them. Germline V gene sequence: CDR1 DFQATT, CDR2 SNEGSKA (reference sequence). The CDR3 totals 15 residues. CDR3 nucleotide sequence: TGCAGTGCTCAACAGGGCCCCGTTGGAGGAAACACCATATATTTT. Translated, it gives CSAQQGPVGGNTIYF.

V gene TRBV5-1 combines with J gene TRBJ2-7, with 9 bases that match TRBD1. Germline lookup yields CDR1 SGHRS and CDR2 YFSETQ. The CDR3 has 15 amino acids. The trim removed 4 bases at V and 3 bases at J, leaving 8 bases unmatched. This CDR3 reads CASSIGTGKVYEQYF. CDR3 nucleotide sequence: TGCGCCAGCAGCATAGGGACAGGGAAAGTCTACGAGCAGTACTTC.

V gene TRBV28 combines with J gene TRBJ1-1; the D is unclear. Germline V CDR1 and CDR2: MDHEN, SYDVKM. V was clipped by 10 bases and J by 1 base, with 13 bases between them. The CDR3 totals 13 residues. The CDR3 DNA follows: TGTGCCATCCTCCTTGGAGGGAACACTGAAGCTTTCTTT. Protein product: CAILLGGNTEAFF.

The rearrangement links TRBV29-1 to TRBJ2-1, with D uncertain. The CDR3 consists of 9 residues. Trimming pared 4 bases from V and 10 bases from J, leaving 5 bases between. Germline-derived CDR1 and CDR2 are SQVTM and ANQGSEA. The CDR3 is CSVASEQFF. Here the CDR3 DNA reads TGCAGCGTTGCTTCCGAGCAGTTCTTC.

This chain connects TRBV28 to TRBJ1-5, with D perhaps TRBD1 (6 bases). Trimming left V 7 bases short and J 7 bases short, with 20 bases between. This CDR3 is 15 amino acids long. Germline V gene data show CDR1 as MDHEN and CDR2 as SYDVKM. The CDR3 sequence: CASIQGGNREQPQHF. DNA for the CDR3: TGTGCCAGCATTCAAGGGGGTAACCGTGAACAGCCCCAGCATTTT.

This clonotype appeared a few times. This may stem from a read error, because a much larger clone lies one nucleotide away. This rearrangement joins TRBV5-1 to TRBJ2-5; TRBD2 matches 7 bases. The J call is doubtful: the DNA matches TRBJ2-7 better. CDR1 SGHRS and CDR2 YFSETQ come from the germline V gene. The CDR3 totals 15 residues. This chain's CDR3 is CASSSIQGGPCEQYF. CDR3 DNA: TGCGCCAGCAGCTCGATCCAGGGAGGGCCCTGCGAGCAGTACTTC.

V gene TRBV24-1 combines with J gene TRBJ2-1, with TRBD2 matching 9 bases. The CDR3 spans 18 residues. Germline V CDR1 and CDR2: KGHDR, SFDVKD. V shed 4 bases, J shed 1 base, and the junction held 10 bases outside the gene matches. The CDR3 region has the DNA TGTGCCACCAGTGAGGGCGGGAGGGCCCTCTTGTCCTACAATGAGCAGTTCTTC. Protein product: CATSEGGRALLSYNEQFF.

J is TRBJ2-5 and V is TRBV11-3; TRBD1 aligns across 7 bases. The CDR3 is 15 residues long. The germline gives CDR1 SGHNT, CDR2 YENEEA. With V trimmed by 4 bases and J by 1 base, 6 bases remained unmatched. In nucleotides, the CDR3 is TGTGCCAGCAGCTCGGGACAGACGACCCAAGAGACCCAGTACTTC. Its protein product is CASSSGQTTQETQYF.

The rearrangement joins TRBV9 to TRBJ2-5, with D tentatively TRBD1 (6 bases). Germline-derived CDR1 and CDR2 are SGDLS and YYNGEE. V was pared by 3 bases and J by 4 bases, with 28 bases between. The CDR3 sequence is 19 residues long. The CDR3 region is CASSAYRAYGIGDVETQYF. The CDR3 nucleotides are TGTGCCAGCAGCGCCTACAGGGCCTATGGGATAGGGGACGTAGAGACCCAGTACTTC.

CDR3 coding DNA: TGTGCCAGCAGCCTTAGACATAATGAAAAACTGTTTTTT. As protein: CASSLRHNEKLFF. This chain joins TRBV14 and TRBJ1-4; D gene unclear. V dropped 4 bases and J dropped 4 bases, with 7 bases sitting between them. This CDR3 has 13 amino acids. CDR1 and CDR2 (germline): SGHDN, FVKESK.

This chain links TRBV5-1 with TRBJ2-5; D possibly uses TRBD1 or TRBD2 (7 bases each). Trimming took 4 bases from V and 1 from J, leaving 14 bases between them. This CDR3 comprises 15 residues. Germline assignment: CDR1 SGHRS and CDR2 YFSETQ. CDR3 amino acids: CASSGGRDSQETQYF. CDR3 nucleotides: TGCGCCAGCAGCGGAGGGAGGGACAGCCAAGAGACCCAGTACTTC.

This clonotype has a handful of counts. The chain couples TRBV10-3 to TRBJ2-1; 10 bases fit TRBD1. V was pared by 3 bases and J by 2 bases, with 4 bases of the junction left unmatched. The CDR3 covers 16 residues. The germline gives CDR1 ENHRY, CDR2 SYGVKD. In DNA, the CDR3 is TGTGCCATCAGTGACCCGACAGGGGGCCCCTACAATGAGCAGTTCTTC. Translation: CAISDPTGGPYNEQFF.

This clonotype was detected only a few times. J is TRBJ2-6 and V is TRBV9; 11 bases align to TRBD1. From germline, CDR1 is SGDLS and CDR2 YYNGEE. CDR3 length: 19 amino acids. Trimming cost V 4 bases and J 2 bases; bases outside gene matches: 11. The CDR3 DNA follows: TGTGCCAGCAGCCCCCGACCGGGACAGGGGGTTGCTGGGGCCAACGTCCTGACTTTC. Translating gives CASSPRPGQGVAGANVLTF.

This clonotype turned up a few times. V is TRBV7-2 and J is TRBJ2-7, with D possibly TRBD2 on 5 matching bases. V gave up 1 base and J gave up 2 bases, with 15 bases separating them. The CDR3 loop spans 16 amino acids. In germline, CDR1 is SGHTA, CDR2 FQGNSA. CDR3 in amino acids: CASSLGSGGPTYEQYF. DNA for the CDR3: TGTGCCAGCAGCTTAGGATCCGGAGGCCCCACCTACGAGCAGTACTTC.

Of note for this clonotype: This clone may be a read error of a much larger clone one base away. The chain uses TRBV9 and TRBJ2-7; tentative D call: TRBD2 (6 bases). This CDR3 has 15 residues. Germline V CDR1 and CDR2: SGDLS, YYNGEE. Trimming took off 3 bases at V and 3 bases at J, with 16 bases between the two ends. This CDR3 is CASSASAGGVYEQYF. The CDR3 DNA reads TGTGCCAGCAGCGCATCCGCTGGCGGGGTCTACGAGCAGTACTTC.

The J gene is TRBJ1-6, the V gene TRBV25-1, with D unclear. The CDR3 sequence is 17 residues long. Germline CDR1 is MGHDK and CDR2 is SYGVNS. Trimming left V 1 base short and J 13 bases short, with 23 bases between. In DNA form, the CDR3 reads TGTGCCAGCAGTGAATTGTTAGCTGGGGTCGCCTCTTCTCCCCTCCACTTT. Its protein product is CASSELLAGVASSPLHF.

The rearrangement links TRBV5-1 to TRBJ2-7; D is perhaps TRBD2 (6 bases). The DNA end is more similar to TRBJ2-5, so the J call may be wrong. Germline V gene sequence: CDR1 SGHRS, CDR2 YFSETQ. The CDR3 runs to 14 residues. This CDR3 reads CASSVEAGLETQYF. The CDR3 DNA is TGCGCCAGCAGCGTGGAAGCGGGTTTGGAGACCCAGTACTTC.

The CDR3 loop reads CASSEDRATNEKLFF. The CDR3 DNA follows: TGTGCCAGCAGTGAAGACCGTGCAACTAATGAAAAACTGTTTTTT. The genes are TRBV2 and TRBJ1-4, with D unresolved. V was clipped by 1 base and J by 0 bases, with 6 bases between them. CDR1 and CDR2 from the germline V gene are SNHLY and FYNNEI. The CDR3 is 15 residues long.

This clonotype has more than one count but fewer than ten. Compared with germline, one end of the junction differs, possibly owing to a read error. The chain recombines TRBV20-1 with TRBJ1-1, with 10 bases lining up with TRBD1. Germline values: CDR1 DFQATT, CDR2 SNEGSKA (reference sequence). This CDR3 contains 17 residues. The CDR3 coding sequence is TGCAGTGCTAGAGAGGGGACAGGGGCCAAGACGAACGCTGAAGCTTTCTTT. It is translated as CSAREGTGAKTNAEAFF.

This chain connects TRBV12-3 or TRBV12-4 to TRBJ1-2; 7 bases fit TRBD1. The junction had 6 bases not matched to a gene; V was cut back by 6 bases and J by 2 bases. This CDR3 spans 14 amino acids. The DNA of the CDR3 is TGTGCCAGCAGACAGACAGGGTTAAACTATGGCTACACCTTC. This translates into CASRQTGLNYGYTF.

V gene TRBV12-3 or TRBV12-4 combines with J gene TRBJ2-1; weak D call: TRBD1 (7 bases). The CDR3 extends over 15 amino acids. Trimming left V 7 bases short and J 2 bases short, with 15 bases between. In DNA, the CDR3 is TGTGCCAGCAACGCGGCAGGGGGGCCCTACAATGAGCAGTTCTTC. Its protein product is CASNAAGGPYNEQFF.